The T cell receptor beta chain described here comes from a study of blood T cell repertoires in COVID-19. Study in general: COVID-19 samples from acute and convalescent phases originated in the United States, Italy and Spain.

Trimming cost V 6 bases and J 15 bases, with 20 bases left between them. This CDR3 contains 13 residues. Authors' methods: The authors estimated nucleated cell counts from reference gene primer amplification. Using immunoSEQ multiplex PCR, the repertoire was profiled, and TCRdb retains in-frame clones only, with some absent. The DNA gave D and trimming, while V, J and clone size come from that table. In the table there are 250,000 or so clones, 70% to 90% of which are singletons. The chain employs TRBV23-1 and TRBJ1-4; possibly TRBD1 for D (5 bases). TRBV23-1 is noted as an ORF with a role that remains uncertain. The receptor was derived from a man in his thirties or forties with COVID-19, enrolled during active disease. The material sequenced was peripheral blood. The CDR3: CASSRGGSVGMFF. CDR3 coding DNA: TGCGCCAGCAGCCGCGGGGGGTCTGTAGGGATGTTTTTT.